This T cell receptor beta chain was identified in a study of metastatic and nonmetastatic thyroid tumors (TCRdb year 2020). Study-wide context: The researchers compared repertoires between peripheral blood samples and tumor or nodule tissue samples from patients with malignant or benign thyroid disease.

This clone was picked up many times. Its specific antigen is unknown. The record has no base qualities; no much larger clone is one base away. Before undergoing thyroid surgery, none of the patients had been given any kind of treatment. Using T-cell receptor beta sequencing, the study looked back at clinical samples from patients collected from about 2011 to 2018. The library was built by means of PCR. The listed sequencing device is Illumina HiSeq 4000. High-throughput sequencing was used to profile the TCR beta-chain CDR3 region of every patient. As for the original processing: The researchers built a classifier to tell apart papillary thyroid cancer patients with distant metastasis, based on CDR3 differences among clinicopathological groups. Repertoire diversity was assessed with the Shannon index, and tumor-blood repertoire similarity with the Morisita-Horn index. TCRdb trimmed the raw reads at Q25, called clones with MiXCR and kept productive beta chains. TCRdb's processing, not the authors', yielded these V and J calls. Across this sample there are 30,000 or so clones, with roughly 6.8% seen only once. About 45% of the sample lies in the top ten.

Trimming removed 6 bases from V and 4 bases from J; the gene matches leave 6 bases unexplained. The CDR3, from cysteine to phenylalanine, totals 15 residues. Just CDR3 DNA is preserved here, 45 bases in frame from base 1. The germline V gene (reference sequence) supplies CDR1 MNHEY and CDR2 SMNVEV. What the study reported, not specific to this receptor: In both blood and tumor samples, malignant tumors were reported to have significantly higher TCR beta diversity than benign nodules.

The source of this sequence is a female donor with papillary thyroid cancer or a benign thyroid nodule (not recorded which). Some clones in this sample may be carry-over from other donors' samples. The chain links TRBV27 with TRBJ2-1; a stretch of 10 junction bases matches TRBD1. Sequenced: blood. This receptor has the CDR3 CASRAGQGGYNEQFF. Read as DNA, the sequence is TGTGCCAGCAGAGCAGGACAGGGGGGATACAATGAGCAGTTCTTC.